The T cell receptor (beta chain) under discussion was sequenced for a study of identical twins. This clonotype was recorded a few times. Its antigen is not known. The CDR3 is 18 residues long. Template switching (which added a universal primer site) was used, and cDNA carried unique molecular identifiers. TCRdb reprocessed the 5' RACE reads with MiXCR, giving one entry per CDR3 protein. This sample has 450,000 to 650,000 distinct CDR3 sequences, with 12% to 15% found just once. Study observations and caveats: Not following the same donors, the study drew its conclusions from cross-sectional statistical analysis.

These data were also filed under a second study, of yellow fever vaccine responses in identical twins.

The specimen was CD4+ T cells sorted from blood. The V call is TRBV21-1, the J call TRBJ1-5; the D call in the table, TRBD1, was not verified against the DNA. TRBV21-1 counts as a pseudogene. The source of this sequence is a woman younger than 30 in good health. CDR3 sequence (DNA): TGTGCCAGCAGCAAAGTGGGGGGACCCGGTTGGGGCAATCAGCCCCAGCATTTT. The encoded protein is CASSKVGGPGWGNQPQHF.